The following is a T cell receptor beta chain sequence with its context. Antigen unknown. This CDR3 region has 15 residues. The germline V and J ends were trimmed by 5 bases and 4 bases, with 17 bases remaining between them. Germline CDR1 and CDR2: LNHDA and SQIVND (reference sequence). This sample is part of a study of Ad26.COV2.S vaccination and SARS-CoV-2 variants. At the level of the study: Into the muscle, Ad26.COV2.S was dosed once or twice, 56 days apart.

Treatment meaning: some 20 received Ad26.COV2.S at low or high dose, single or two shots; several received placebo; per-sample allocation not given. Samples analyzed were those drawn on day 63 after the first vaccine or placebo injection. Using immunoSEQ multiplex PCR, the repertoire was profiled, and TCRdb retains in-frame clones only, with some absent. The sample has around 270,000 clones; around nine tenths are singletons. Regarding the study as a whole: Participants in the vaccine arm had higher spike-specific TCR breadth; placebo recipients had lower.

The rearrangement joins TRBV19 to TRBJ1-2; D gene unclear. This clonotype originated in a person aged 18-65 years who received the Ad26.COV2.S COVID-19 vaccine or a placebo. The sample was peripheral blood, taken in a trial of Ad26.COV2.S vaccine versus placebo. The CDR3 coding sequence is TGTGCCAGTAGTCCGACCGGAATGGGCGGCTATGGCTACACCTTC. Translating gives CASSPTGMGGYGYTF.